Listed here are 28 T cell receptor beta chains from one sample, sequenced in a study of blood T cell repertoires in COVID-19. Clones were sequenced by immunoSEQ multiplex PCR, and TCRdb holds only the in-frame ones, with some missing. The sample includes about 40,000 clones, about 88% seen only once; the top ten take 2.4%. Material for sequencing was peripheral blood. The receptors shown here come from a human donor in a cohort sampled during active COVID-19.

The chain joins TRBV5-1 to TRBJ1-2; a possible D gene is TRBD1 (6 bases). With 5 bases removed from V and 1 base from J, the gap between germline ends came to 9 bases. Germline-derived CDR1 and CDR2 are SGHRS and YFSETQ. The CDR3 totals 13 residues. CDR3 nucleotide sequence: TGCGCCAGCAGGCCGGACAGTAACTATGGCTACACCTTC. Its protein product is CASRPDSNYGYTF.

This chain joins TRBV6-1 and TRBJ1-1, with a possible D match to TRBD1 (5 bases). The V end was cut by 3 bases, the J end by 4 bases, with 9 bases between. This CDR3 is built from 13 residues. Germline V gives CDR1 MNHNS, CDR2 SASEGT. The chain's CDR3 is CASSDGGGTEAFF. The CDR3 DNA reads TGTGCCAGCAGTGATGGGGGGGGCACTGAAGCTTTCTTT.

The chain recombines TRBV6-5 with TRBJ2-1; TRBD2 agrees at 8 bases. V lost 1 base and J lost 8; bases outside the gene matches: 4. Germline CDR1 MNHEY, CDR2 SVGAGI. This CDR3 is 14 amino acids long. For the CDR3, the DNA is TGTGCCAGCAGTTACTTAAGCGGGGGCGATGAGCAGTTCTTC. Translated: CASSYLSGGDEQFF.

The V gene is TRBV2, the J gene TRBJ2-1; TRBD1 matches 8 bases. CDR1 and CDR2 (germline): SNHLY, FYNNEI. The CDR3 contains 15 residues. J lost 0 bases, V lost 6 bases, and 4 bases had no gene match. CDR3 protein: CASRTDRGSYNEQFF. CDR3 coding DNA: TGTGCCAGCAGAACCGACAGGGGCTCCTACAATGAGCAGTTCTTC.

Details on this clone: Mismatch with germline at one junction end may stem from a read error. The CDR3 DNA reads as TGCGCCAGCAGCTTGGGCAGGGGTCGGGGGGAGAACACAAATACGCAGTATTTT. Translated, it gives CASSLGRGRGENTNTQYF. The V call is TRBV5-1, the J call TRBJ2-3, with a tentative D call TRBD2 (7 bases). The V gene's germline CDR1 is SGHRS and CDR2 YFSETQ. The CDR3 runs 18 residues.

The chain has TRBV9 and TRBJ2-7; TRBD1 might be the D (6 bases). CDR3 length: 15 residues. Germline V lookup: CDR1 SGDLS, CDR2 YYNGEE. Trimming left V 0 bases short and J 3 bases short, with 13 bases between. The CDR3 protein is CASSVDIRQDYEQYF. The CDR3 bases are TGTGCCAGCAGCGTAGACATCAGACAGGACTACGAGCAGTACTTC.

This chain connects TRBV3-1 (or the pseudogene TRBV3-2) to TRBJ2-5; the D gene is possibly TRBD2 (7 bases). The V and J ends lost 5 bases and 3 bases respectively, with 16 bases between them. Looked up from germline, CDR1 is LGHDT and CDR2 is YNNKEL (reference sequence). This CDR3 has 15 amino acids. Here the CDR3 DNA reads TGTGCCAGCAGCGACACGGGGGGACAAAAAGAGACCCAGTACTTC. Its translation is CASSDTGGQKETQYF.

This clone is termed medium-sized. This chain connects TRBV6-4 to TRBJ2-3; the match to TRBD1 covers 11 bases. Germline CDR1 MRHNA, CDR2 SNTAGT. The CDR3 runs 15 residues. Trimming removed 8 bases from V and 5 bases from J; junction bases left unmatched: 9. The CDR3 is CASAQGTGGEDTQYF. The CDR3 DNA sequence: TGTGCCAGCGCGCAGGGGACAGGGGGAGAAGATACGCAGTATTTT.

V usage is TRBV6-5 and J usage is TRBJ2-5; 8 nucleotides agree with TRBD2. V lost 2 bases and J lost 5; bases outside the gene matches: 4. Germline V CDR1 and CDR2: MNHEY, SVGAGI. The CDR3 totals 14 residues. CDR3 nucleotides: TGTGCCAGCAGTTACGGAGCGGGGGACGAGACCCAGTACTTC. Its translation: CASSYGAGDETQYF.

The rearrangement links TRBV11-3 to TRBJ1-3; D is ambiguous. V was pared by 5 bases and J by 4 bases, with 9 bases between. Germline V CDR1 and CDR2: SGHNT, YENEEA. The CDR3 extends over 13 amino acids. The CDR3 sequence is CASSQTPGNTIYF. The CDR3, as DNA: TGTGCCAGCAGCCAGACACCCGGAAACACCATATATTTT.

For this clone: Relative to the germline gene, one junction end is altered; a read error may explain this. This chain connects TRBV27 to TRBJ2-5, with D maybe TRBD2 (5 bases). CDR3 length: 15 amino acids. Germline loops: CDR1 MNHEY, CDR2 SMNVEV (reference sequence). In DNA, the CDR3 is TGTGCCAGCAACTCGACCGAGGAGGACCAACAGACCCAGTACTTC. It codes for CASNSTEEDQQTQYF.

V is TRBV18 and J is TRBJ1-3; no clear D. Germline V lookup: CDR1 KGHSH, CDR2 LQKENI. The CDR3 covers 15 residues. V was shortened by 3 bases and J by 0 bases, with 9 bases between the two germline ends. The CDR3 sequence is CASSPQSDSGNTIYF. The CDR3 DNA reads as TGTGCCAGCTCACCCCAGTCCGACTCTGGAAACACCATATATTTT.

DNA of the CDR3: TGTGCCAGCAGCTTAGCGGGACTAGCGGCTGCGAACACCGGGGAGCTGTTTTTT. Protein: CASSLAGLAAANTGELFF. This sequence joins TRBV7-2 and TRBJ2-2, with 11 nucleotides matching TRBD2. This CDR3 has 18 residues. Germline-derived CDR1 and CDR2 are SGHTA and FQGNSA. V shed 0 bases, J shed 0 bases, and the junction held 3 bases outside the gene matches.

The chain links TRBV6-5 to TRBJ2-2; TRBD2 agrees at 8 bases. The germline gives CDR1 MNHEY, CDR2 SVGAGI. There are 14 residues in the CDR3. The trim removed 6 bases at V and 3 bases at J, leaving 3 bases unmatched. In DNA, the CDR3 is TGTGCCAGCAGGCCCGGGAGGGACACCGGGGAGCTGTTTTTT. This translates into CASRPGRDTGELFF.

The chain employs TRBV12-2 and TRBJ1-2; no check of the table's D call, TRBD1, against the DNA was made. TRBV12-2 is a pseudogene. This CDR3 is built from 19 residues. The CDR3 region has the DNA TGTGCAAGTCGCTTAGCCCAAACCGGGACACTCAGCGGTGGCTATGGCTACACCTTC. It translates to CASRLAQTGTLSGGYGYTF.

The J gene is TRBJ2-7, the V gene TRBV19, with D perhaps matching TRBD2 (6 bases). Looked up from germline, CDR1 is LNHDA and CDR2 is SQIVND (reference sequence). V was trimmed by 6 bases and J by 5 bases, leaving 11 bases between them. The CDR3 runs 12 residues. CDR3 loop: CASSGGYHEQYF. The CDR3 DNA reads as TGTGCCAGTAGCGGGGGTTACCACGAGCAGTACTTC.

The genes are TRBV2 and TRBJ1-1, with TRBD1 matching 9 bases. Germline V gene sequence: CDR1 SNHLY, CDR2 FYNNEI. This CDR3 is 19 amino acids long. Trimming cost V 0 bases and J 2 bases; bases outside gene matches: 13. The DNA of the CDR3 is TGTGCCAGCAGTGAAGCCCTGGGGGGACAGGGAGATATAAACACTGAAGCTTTCTTT. This gives the protein CASSEALGGQGDINTEAFF. The full variable domain, in which reference TRBV2 and TRBJ1-1 provide the parts outside the CDR3, is EPEVTQTPSHQVTQMGQEVILRCVPISNHLYFYWYRQILGQKVEFLVSFYNNEISEKSEIFDDQFSVERPDGSNFTLKIRSTKLEDSAMYFCASSEALGGQGDINTEAFFGQGTRLTVV.

The rearrangement joins TRBV7-9 to TRBJ1-5; 7 positions match TRBD1. Germline CDR1 SEHNR, CDR2 FQNEAQ (reference sequence). Trimming took 5 bases from V and 4 from J; bases not matched to a gene: 2. The CDR3 is 13 residues long. CDR3: CASSPGQNQPQHF. The DNA of the CDR3 is TGTGCCAGCAGCCCGGGACAGAATCAGCCCCAGCATTTT. The full variable domain, in which reference TRBV7-9 and TRBJ1-5 provide the parts outside the CDR3, is DTGVSQNPRHKITKRGQNVTFRCDPISEHNRLYWYRQTLGQGPEFLTYFQNEAQLEKSRLLSDRFSAERPKGSFSTLEIQRTEQGDSAMYLCASSPGQNQPQHFGDGTRLSIL.

This clone has only one observation. The rearrangement joins TRBV7-7 to TRBJ2-3; D may be TRBD1 or TRBD2 (5 bases each). From germline, CDR1 is SSHAT and CDR2 FNYEAQ (reference sequence). CDR3 length: 15 amino acids. CDR3 amino acids: CASATTDRPTDTQYF. CDR3 nucleotides: TGTGCTAGCGCTACTACTGACAGACCGACAGATACGCAGTATTTT.

This clone was detected a few times. The chain uses TRBV7-2 and TRBJ2-7; D is perhaps TRBD1 (6 bases). The CDR3 runs 16 residues. Trimming removed 4 bases from V and 1 base from J, with 17 bases in between. CDR1 and CDR2 (germline): SGHTA, FQGNSA. The CDR3 reads CASSSGDDVLSYEQYF. The CDR3 DNA reads TGTGCCAGCAGCTCAGGGGATGATGTACTTTCCTACGAGCAGTACTTC.

This clone was counted only a few times. The chain combines TRBV12-3 or TRBV12-4 with TRBJ1-5; D is undetermined. V was shortened by 3 bases and J by 4 bases, with 7 bases between the two germline ends. The CDR3 has 13 residues. Here the CDR3 reads CASSFSSNQPQHF. The CDR3 bases are TGTGCCAGCAGTTTTTCCTCTAATCAGCCCCAGCATTTT.

The rearrangement joins TRBV6-1 to TRBJ1-2; D is uncertain. Trimming removed 3 bases from V and 4 bases from J, with 6 bases in between. Per the germline V gene, CDR1 is MNHNS and CDR2 is SASEGT. CDR3 length: 12 amino acids. The CDR3 bases are TGTGCCAGCAGTGACAGACTCTATGGCTACACCTTC. Encoded protein: CASSDRLYGYTF.

The chain has TRBV10-2 and TRBJ1-1; possible D gene TRBD1, 5 bases. Trimming stripped 6 bases from V and 7 bases from J, with 9 bases between. Germline CDR1 WSHSY, CDR2 SAAADI. The CDR3 extends over 11 amino acids. CDR3 sequence: CASRHGGEAFF. In DNA, the CDR3 is TGCGCCAGCAGGCACGGGGGTGAAGCTTTCTTT.

This clone was picked up one time. The chain joins TRBV12-3 or TRBV12-4 to TRBJ1-2; 8 bases fit TRBD1. CDR3 size: 13 residues. Germline trimming cut 3 bases from V and 7 bases from J; bases unmatched to any gene: 4. In DNA form, the CDR3 reads TGTGCCAGCAGTTTTGGGACAGGTTTTGGCTACACCTTC. The encoded protein is CASSFGTGFGYTF.

V usage is TRBV7-3 and J usage is TRBJ2-2, with 7 bases aligning to TRBD1. CDR3 length equals 17 residues. Trimming at V came to 2 bases and at J to 7 bases, leaving 13 bases not matched to a gene. Germline values: CDR1 SGHTA, CDR2 FQGTGA. The CDR3 loop reads CASSLLASSQGSGELFF. As DNA, the CDR3 is TGTGCCAGCAGCTTATTGGCGTCTTCACAGGGGAGCGGGGAGCTGTTTTTT.

The chain recombines TRBV3-1 (or the pseudogene TRBV3-2) with TRBJ2-1; 7 bases agree with TRBD2. The CDR3 length is 14 residues. Trimming cost V 8 bases and J 2 bases; bases outside gene matches: 6. From germline, CDR1 is LGHDT and CDR2 YNNKEL (reference sequence). The CDR3 spells CASATGGPYNEQFF. The CDR3 nucleotides are TGTGCCAGCGCGACGGGGGGACCCTACAATGAGCAGTTCTTC.

The chain links TRBV4-2 to TRBJ1-1, with D unclear. Trimming stripped 1 base from V and 6 bases from J, with 9 bases between. CDR3 length: 13 residues. Germline lookup yields CDR1 LGHNA and CDR2 YNFKEQ. In nucleotides, the CDR3 is TGTGCCAGCAGCCAAGGTCTCTCCGCTGAAGCTTTCTTT. Protein product: CASSQGLSAEAFF.

This chain joins TRBV5-1 and TRBJ1-1; 9 bases are a match to TRBD1. The length of the CDR3 is 16 residues. V gave up 3 bases and J gave up 1 base; unmatched junction bases: 7. Germline CDR1 and CDR2: SGHRS and YFSETQ. The DNA of the CDR3 is TGCGCCAGCAGCTCCACAGGGGGCCCCCAGAACACTGAAGCTTTCTTT. Translating gives CASSSTGGPQNTEAFF.